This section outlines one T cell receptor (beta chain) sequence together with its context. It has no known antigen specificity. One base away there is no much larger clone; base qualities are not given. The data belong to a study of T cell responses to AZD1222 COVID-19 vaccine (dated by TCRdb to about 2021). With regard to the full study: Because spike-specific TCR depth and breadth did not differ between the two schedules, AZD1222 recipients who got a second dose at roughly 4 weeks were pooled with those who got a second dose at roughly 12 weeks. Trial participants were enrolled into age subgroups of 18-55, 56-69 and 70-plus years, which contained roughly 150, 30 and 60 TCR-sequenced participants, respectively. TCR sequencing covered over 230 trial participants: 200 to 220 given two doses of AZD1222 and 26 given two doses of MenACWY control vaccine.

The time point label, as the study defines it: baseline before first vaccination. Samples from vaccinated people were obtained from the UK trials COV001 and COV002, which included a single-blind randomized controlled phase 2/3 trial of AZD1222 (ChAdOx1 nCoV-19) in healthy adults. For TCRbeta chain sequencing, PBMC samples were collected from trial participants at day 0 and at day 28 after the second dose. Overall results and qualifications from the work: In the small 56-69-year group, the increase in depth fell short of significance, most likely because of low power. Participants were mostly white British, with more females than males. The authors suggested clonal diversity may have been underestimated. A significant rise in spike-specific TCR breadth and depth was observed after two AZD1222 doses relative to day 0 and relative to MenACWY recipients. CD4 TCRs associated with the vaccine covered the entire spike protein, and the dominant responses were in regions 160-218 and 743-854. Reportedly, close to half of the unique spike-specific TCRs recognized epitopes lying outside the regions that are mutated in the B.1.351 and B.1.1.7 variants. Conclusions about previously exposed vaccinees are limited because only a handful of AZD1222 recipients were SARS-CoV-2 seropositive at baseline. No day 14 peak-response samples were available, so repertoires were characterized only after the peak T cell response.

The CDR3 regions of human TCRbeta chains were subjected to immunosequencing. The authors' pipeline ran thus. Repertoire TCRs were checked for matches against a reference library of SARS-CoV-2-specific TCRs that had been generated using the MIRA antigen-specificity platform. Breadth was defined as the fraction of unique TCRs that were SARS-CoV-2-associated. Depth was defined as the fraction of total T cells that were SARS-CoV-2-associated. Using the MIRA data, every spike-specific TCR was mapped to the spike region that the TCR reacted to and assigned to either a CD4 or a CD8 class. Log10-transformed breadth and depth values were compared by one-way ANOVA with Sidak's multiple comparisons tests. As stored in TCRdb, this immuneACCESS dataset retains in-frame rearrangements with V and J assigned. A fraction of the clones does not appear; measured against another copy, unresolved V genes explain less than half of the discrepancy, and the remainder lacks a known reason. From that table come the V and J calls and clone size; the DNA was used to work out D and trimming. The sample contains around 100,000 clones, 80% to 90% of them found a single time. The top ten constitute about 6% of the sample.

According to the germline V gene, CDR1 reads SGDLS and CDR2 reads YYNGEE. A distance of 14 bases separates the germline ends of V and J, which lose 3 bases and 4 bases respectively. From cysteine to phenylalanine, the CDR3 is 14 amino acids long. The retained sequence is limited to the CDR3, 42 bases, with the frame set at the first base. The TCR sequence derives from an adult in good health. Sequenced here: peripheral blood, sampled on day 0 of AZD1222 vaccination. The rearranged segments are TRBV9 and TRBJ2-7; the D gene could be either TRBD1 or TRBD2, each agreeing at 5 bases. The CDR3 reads CASSARDAEYEQYF. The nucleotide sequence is TGTGCCAGCAGCGCCCGGGACGCTGAATACGAGCAGTACTTC.